This is a list of T cell receptor beta chains from one sample in a study of CD8 T cells in ankylosing spondylitis. Each CDR3 protein gets one entry after TCRdb re-called the 5' RACE reads with MiXCR. The sample has about 250,000 distinct CDR3 sequences, around 8% seen once. The sample comprised blood, either unsorted or a sorted T cell fraction (not recorded which). These receptors were obtained from a female donor with ankylosing spondylitis or in good health (not recorded which). The conserved cysteine and the conserved F or W are not part of the CDR3 here.

CDR3aa	j_gene	v_gene
ASSLRTSDTDTQY	TRBJ2-3	TRBV5-1
ASSSGEGGYGYT	TRBJ1-2	TRBV5-5
ASSLVWGSSYNEQF	TRBJ2-1	TRBV5-1
SAKKGLAGQRRETQY	TRBJ2-5	TRBV20-1
ASSELAGAYEQY	TRBJ2-7	TRBV11-2
ASSGAGRLNEQF	TRBJ2-1	TRBV25-1
RSNTEAF	TRBJ1-1	TRBV20-1
ASSFVQAGTEAF	TRBJ1-1	TRBV27
ASSLKGDIQY	TRBJ2-4	TRBV12-3/TRBV12-4
SARAGTSGGETQY	TRBJ2-5	TRBV20-1
ASSLQGLYNSPLH	TRBJ1-6	TRBV12-3/TRBV12-4
AITLEPDYGYT	TRBJ1-2	TRBV10-3
ASSSRGLALPVNEQF	TRBJ2-1	TRBV6-2/TRBV6-3
ASRSQEGWTEAF	TRBJ1-1	TRBV12-3/TRBV12-4
ASSLATGQPQH	TRBJ1-5	TRBV7-2
ASSYVAGGPTGELF	TRBJ2-2	TRBV6-2/TRBV6-3
SAQPTGLYNEQF	TRBJ2-1	TRBV20-1
SARDRGRGVIGYT	TRBJ1-2	TRBV20-1
ASSSGQITRTTEAF	TRBJ1-1	TRBV5-1
ASSSRQVRSHNEQF	TRBJ2-1	TRBV11-2
ASSSTEDRIRYPLRDV	TRBJ2-7	TRBV5-5
SVAGGLAGGPAKNIQY	TRBJ2-4	TRBV29-1
ASSLSRGGRF	TRBJ2-1	TRBV7-2
ASSLDSADYGYT	TRBJ1-2	TRBV7-2
ASSVRDSNHITYVGEQY	TRBJ2-7	TRBV5-6
SAVLAGLYNEQF	TRBJ2-1	TRBV20-1
ASSLTVQETQY	TRBJ2-5	TRBV28
ASSLGVRIRTGELF	TRBJ2-2	TRBV5-5
AIPLGPGNTIY	TRBJ1-3	TRBV7-9
ASSFDQSRTQY	TRBJ2-3	TRBV7-2
ASSLGTVYSPLH	TRBJ1-6	TRBV12-3/TRBV12-4
ASSPQGSGNTEAF	TRBJ1-1	TRBV6-1
ASSLQGRNEQF	TRBJ2-1	TRBV7-8
ASSLREDGQETQY	TRBJ2-5	TRBV7-2
ASSGSGTGAPNSGNTIY	TRBJ1-3	TRBV5-1
ASSFLKGYGYT	TRBJ1-2	TRBV28
ASSPLAEQETQY	TRBJ2-5	TRBV5-6
SVAEGYNQPQH	TRBJ1-5	TRBV29-1
ASSFGGTEAF	TRBJ1-1	TRBV5-1
ASSVEGRYNEQF	TRBJ2-1	TRBV9
ASSFGTGYYEQY	TRBJ2-7	TRBV7-6
ASSLPGLAGDYNEQF	TRBJ2-1	TRBV5-5
SARDWGGRETQY	TRBJ2-5	TRBV20-1
ASTSPGLTGLLSYGYT	TRBJ1-2	TRBV6-2/TRBV6-3
ASTIRAPGVEQF	TRBJ2-1	TRBV6-2/TRBV6-3
ASSLFSGRLEQF	TRBJ2-1	TRBV7-8
ASSQPRGGENEQF	TRBJ2-1	TRBV3-1
ASSPTGLVVGGELF	TRBJ2-2	TRBV7-9